This entry lists 26 T cell receptor beta chains sequenced from one sample in a study of T cells in Graves' hyperthyroidism and ophthalmopathy. RNA transcripts yielded amplified TCR beta CDR3 regions. Carried out on the TCR CDR3, a first-round RT-PCR used the HTBI primer set. MiXCR was run by TCRdb on the multiplex PCR reads, yielding one entry per CDR3 protein. This sample yields 490,000 or so distinct CDR3 sequences, of which about 22% are seen a single time; about half belongs to the top ten. Material: blood. These receptor sequences come from a woman between 65 and 79 years old with Graves' ophthalmopathy.

The chain carries TRBV13 and TRBJ2-1, with D hard to call. Germline lookup yields CDR1 PRHDT and CDR2 FYEKMQ (reference sequence). The length of the CDR3 is 19 residues. V gave up 5 bases and J gave up 0 bases, with 23 bases separating them. Here the CDR3 reads CASSKPTPHPSNSYNEQFF. The CDR3 DNA follows: TGTGCCAGCAGCAAACCTACACCCCATCCGTCCAACTCCTACAATGAGCAGTTCTTC. Together with reference TRBV13 and TRBJ2-1, the CDR3 gives the full variable domain: AAGVIQSPRHLIKEKRETATLKCYPIPRHDTVYWYQQGPGQDPQFLISFYEKMQSDKGSIPDRFSAQQFSDYHSELNMSSLELGDSALYFCASSKPTPHPSNSYNEQFFGPGTRLTVL.

This clonotype has a handful of counts. The rearrangement uses TRBV12-3 or TRBV12-4 and TRBJ2-1, with a tentative D call TRBD2 (5 bases). The V and J ends lost 2 bases and 1 base respectively, with 9 bases between them. This CDR3 is 15 amino acids long. The CDR3 bases are TGTGCCAGCAGTTTAAACGGGAATTCCTACAATGAGCAGTTCTTC. Protein: CASSLNGNSYNEQFF.

The rearrangement links TRBV9 to TRBJ2-1; 14 bases are shared with TRBD2. With 4 bases clipped from V and 15 bases from J, the junction kept 12 bases outside the gene matches. The CDR3 has 15 residues. CDR1 and CDR2 (germline): SGDLS, YYNGEE. DNA of the CDR3: TGTGCCAGCAGCCAGGGGACTAGCGGGAGTAGGGCTCCGTTCTTC. Translation gives CASSQGTSGSRAPFF.

The J gene is TRBJ1-2, the V gene TRBV10-2; 9 positions agree with TRBD1. CDR3 length equals 14 residues. Germline-derived CDR1 and CDR2 are WSHSY and SAAADI. The junction had 5 bases not matched to a gene; V was cut back by 7 bases and J by 2 bases. The CDR3 is CASNLQGANYGYTF. CDR3 coding DNA: TGCGCCAGCAATCTACAGGGGGCGAACTATGGCTACACCTTC.

V and J are TRBV20-1 and TRBJ1-5, with D uncertain. Per germline, CDR1 DFQATT and CDR2 SNEGSKA (reference sequence). This CDR3 is built from 14 residues. Trimming stripped 6 bases from V and 1 base from J, with 13 bases between. Written as DNA, the CDR3 is TGCAGTGCCCTTAGGCTATCCAGCAATCAGCCCCAGCATTTT. Its protein is CSALRLSSNQPQHF.

There are many counts of this clonotype. V usage is TRBV28 and J usage is TRBJ2-7; 7 nucleotides agree with TRBD1. Trimming removed 5 bases from V and 0 bases from J; junction bases left unmatched: 4. Germline V gene sequence: CDR1 MDHEN, CDR2 SYDVKM. CDR3 length: 14 amino acids. The CDR3 loop is CASSHRDSSYEQYF. The CDR3 DNA sequence: TGTGCCAGCAGTCACCGGGACAGCTCCTACGAGCAGTACTTC.

This chain links TRBV6-1 with TRBJ1-5; maybe TRBD1 (5 bases). The germline V gene encodes CDR1 MNHNS and CDR2 SASEGT. The CDR3 consists of 13 residues. V shed 6 bases and J shed 6 bases, with 12 bases lying between them. The CDR3 region has the DNA TGTGCCAGCAGAAGTTCAGGGACTCAGCCCCAGCATTTT. Translation gives CASRSSGTQPQHF.

This clonotype appeared many times. V and J are TRBV2 and TRBJ1-1, with D unclear. V was pared by 3 bases and J by 7 bases, with 6 bases between. The length of the CDR3 is 11 residues. Germline V lookup: CDR1 SNHLY, CDR2 FYNNEI. CDR3 region: CASSEEGEAFF. DNA of the CDR3: TGTGCCAGCAGTGAGGAGGGTGAAGCTTTCTTT.

The sample holds many counts of this clonotype. The chain joins TRBV2 to TRBJ1-5; D gene ambiguous. Trimming shortened V by 5 bases and J by 3 bases, and 11 bases separated the two germline ends. Germline V CDR1 and CDR2: SNHLY, FYNNEI. The CDR3 length is 14 residues. The CDR3 DNA is TGTGCCAGCAGTCAAGAGGGTAACAATCAGCCCCAGCATTTT. Translating gives CASSQEGNNQPQHF.

This clonotype was recorded a few times. CDR3 coding DNA: TGCGCCAGCAGCTTGGCCTCCACAGGGTTGGATTCACCCCTCCACTTT. This codes for CASSLASTGLDSPLHF. The chain uses TRBV5-1 and TRBJ1-6, with D possibly TRBD1 on 6 matching bases. Trimming left V 0 bases short and J 8 bases short, with 15 bases between. The CDR3 has 16 residues. The germline gives CDR1 SGHRS, CDR2 YFSETQ.

This chain joins TRBV11-2 and TRBJ2-1; TRBD2 might be the D (7 bases). Germline CDR1 and CDR2: SGHAT and FQNNGV. Between the trimmed V and J ends, which lost 5 bases and 7 bases, there was a span of 21 bases. The CDR3 loop spans 16 amino acids. The CDR3 coding sequence is TGTGCCAGCAGCCCCGTTTCGTCTAGGGGGGGGAATGAGCAGTTCTTC. Amino acids: CASSPVSSRGGNEQFF.

The genes are TRBV10-1 and TRBJ2-5; D is unresolved. The CDR3 runs 15 residues. V gave up 0 bases and J gave up 5 bases, with 13 bases separating them. CDR1 and CDR2 from the germline V gene are WNHNN and SYGVQD (reference sequence). The CDR3, as DNA: TGCGCCAGCAGTGAGTCGGTGCAGGCCGGGGAGACCCAGTACTTC. It encodes CASSESVQAGETQYF.

In its sample, this clonotype was seen many times. The V and J genes are TRBV28 and TRBJ2-3; the D is unclear. V was trimmed by 0 bases and J by 7 bases, leaving 5 bases between them. The CDR3 length is 12 residues. Germline V gives CDR1 MDHEN, CDR2 SYDVKM. The CDR3 is CASSLWENTQYF. CDR3 in DNA: TGTGCCAGCAGTTTATGGGAAAATACGCAGTATTTT.

This clonotype was counted ten times or more. The CDR3 DNA reads as TGTGCCAGCAGCTTAGATCCGGGACTAGCGGTCTACAATGAGCAGTTCTTC. Translation: CASSLDPGLAVYNEQFF. V and J are TRBV11-2 and TRBJ2-1; 11 positions agree with TRBD2. The CDR3 runs to 17 residues. The junction had 4 bases not matched to a gene; V was cut back by 0 bases and J by 3 bases. CDR1 and CDR2 from the germline V gene are SGHAT and FQNNGV.

The V and J genes are TRBV15 and TRBJ1-2; 8 bases agree with TRBD1. Germline values: CDR1 LNHNV, CDR2 YYDKDF (reference sequence). The CDR3 totals 15 residues. V lost 0 bases, J lost 7 bases, and 7 bases stayed unmatched. The CDR3 protein is CATSRDRDRFSGYTF. As DNA, the CDR3 is TGTGCCACCAGCAGAGACCGGGACAGGTTTAGTGGCTACACCTTC.

The J gene is TRBJ1-5, the V gene TRBV20-1, with D possibly being TRBD1 (5 bases). The CDR3 runs 13 residues. Germline CDR1 reads DFQATT; CDR2 reads SNEGSKA (reference sequence). Trimming removed 1 base at V and 5 bases at J, with 9 bases between. The CDR3 reads CSARGDGYQPQHF. The CDR3 coding sequence is TGCAGTGCTAGAGGGGACGGTTATCAGCCCCAGCATTTT.

A few counts support this clonotype. J is TRBJ2-1 and V is TRBV4-1; the match to TRBD2 covers 12 bases. The CDR3 has 16 residues. With 1 base clipped from V and 8 bases from J, the junction kept 6 bases outside the gene matches. Per germline, CDR1 MGHRA and CDR2 YSYEKL. This CDR3 is CASSQGPSGRGYEQFF. CDR3 nucleotides: TGCGCCAGCAGCCAAGGGCCTAGCGGGAGGGGCTATGAGCAGTTCTTC.

This clonotype was recorded a few times. This chain connects TRBV3-1 to TRBJ2-1; no definite D call. The V gene lost 0 bases and the J gene lost 8 bases, with 8 bases spanning the gap. Germline loops: CDR1 LGHDT, CDR2 YNNKEL (reference sequence). The CDR3 consists of 13 residues. Written as DNA, the CDR3 is TGTGCCAGCAGCCAAGATGTGGGCTATGAGCAGTTCTTC. As protein: CASSQDVGYEQFF.

At least ten counts were recorded for this clonotype. The V call is TRBV2, the J call TRBJ1-5; 7 nucleotides match TRBD1. Per germline, CDR1 SNHLY and CDR2 FYNNEI. This CDR3 comprises 13 residues. Germline trimming cut 6 bases from V and 9 bases from J; bases unmatched to any gene: 8. In nucleotides, the CDR3 is TGTGCCAGCAGGACAGGGCCCGGGGGGCCCCAGCATTTT. This gives the protein CASRTGPGGPQHF.

This clonotype was counted many times. This chain connects TRBV11-2 to TRBJ2-2; TRBD2 matches 9 bases. Per the germline V gene, CDR1 is SGHAT and CDR2 is FQNNGV. CDR3 length equals 15 residues. Trimming at V came to 3 bases and at J to 7 bases, leaving 6 bases not matched to a gene. In DNA form, the CDR3 reads TGTGCCAGCAGCTTTGAAGCGGGAGGTCACGGGGAGCTGTTTTTT. Protein product: CASSFEAGGHGELFF.

The chain carries TRBV19 and TRBJ2-2; D is possibly TRBD1 (6 bases). Looked up from germline, CDR1 is LNHDA and CDR2 is SQIVND (reference sequence). This CDR3 comprises 13 residues. V lost 3 bases to trimming and J lost 5 bases, with 7 bases between them. CDR3 protein: CASSIGTTGELFF. The CDR3 DNA sequence: TGTGCCAGTAGTATCGGGACAACCGGGGAGCTGTTTTTT.

This clonotype occurred a few times. The chain is built from TRBV3-1 and TRBJ2-1; 13 bases align to TRBD2. The CDR3 is made up of 16 amino acids. After removal of 0 bases from V and 9 bases from J, the junction contained 5 bases not matched to a gene. Germline V CDR1 and CDR2: LGHDT, YNNKEL (reference sequence). CDR3 amino acids: CASSQDWTSGRSEQFF. CDR3 nucleotides: TGTGCCAGCAGCCAAGATTGGACTAGCGGGAGAAGTGAGCAGTTCTTC.

The chain couples TRBV20-1 to TRBJ2-7, with D possibly called TRBD1 or TRBD2 (5 bases each). The V gene's germline CDR1 is DFQATT and CDR2 SNEGSKA (reference sequence). The V end lost 3 bases, the J end lost 7 bases, and 25 bases lay between the germline ends. CDR3 length: 16 residues. For the CDR3, the DNA is TGCAGTGCTAGTCCCCAGGGCTTGGACTCTGGCGAGGAGCAGTACTTC. Translation: CSASPQGLDSGEEQYF.

This clonotype occurred a few times. The V and J genes are TRBV6-1 and TRBJ1-1, with a possible D match to TRBD1 (5 bases). Trimming took 6 bases from V and 11 from J, leaving 10 bases between them. In germline, CDR1 is MNHNS, CDR2 SASEGT. This CDR3 is 10 amino acids long. CDR3 bases: TGTGCCAGCAGCGTGGGGGGGGCTTTCTTT. It is translated as CASSVGGAFF.

This clonotype was counted only a few times. V is TRBV11-2 and J is TRBJ1-3, with D unresolved. Germline V gene data show CDR1 as SGHAT and CDR2 as FQNNGV. Trimming stripped 0 bases from V and 0 bases from J, with 6 bases between. This CDR3 region has 15 residues. CDR3 in amino acids: CASSLDTASGNTIYF. The CDR3 nucleotides are TGTGCCAGCAGCTTAGATACAGCCTCTGGAAACACCATATATTTT. The full variable domain, its missing parts supplied by reference TRBV11-2 and TRBJ1-3, is EAGVAQSPRYKIIEKRQSVAFWCNPISGHATLYWYQQILGQGPKLLIQFQNNGVVDDSQLPKDRFSAERLKGVDSTLKIQPAKLEDSAVYLCASSLDTASGNTIYFGEGSWLTVV.

The rearrangement joins TRBV28 to TRBJ2-7; unclear D gene. The CDR3 has 12 amino acids. The V gene lost 6 bases and the J gene lost 5 bases, with 11 bases spanning the gap. Germline lookup yields CDR1 MDHEN and CDR2 SYDVKM. CDR3 loop: CASRHLGNEQYF. Here the CDR3 DNA reads TGTGCCAGCAGGCACCTGGGGAACGAGCAGTACTTC. The whole variable domain, filled in from reference TRBV28 and TRBJ2-7, reads DVKVTQSSRYLVKRTGEKVFLECVQDMDHENMFWYRQDPGLGLRLIYFSYDVKMKEKGDIPEGYSVSREKKERFSLILESASTNQTSMYLCASRHLGNEQYFGPGTRLTVT.